The entry below describes one T cell receptor (beta chain). Antigen unknown. The repertoire was sequenced with immunoSEQ multiplex PCR; TCRdb's copy has only in-frame clones and lacks some. The sample carries approximately 80,000 clones, 90% to 97% recorded once. The data stem from a study of T cell clonotyping in hematopoietic cell transplantation. Background on the study: Recipient samples before transplant were obtained post-cytoreduction. Study outcomes and limitations: Graft donor and pretransplant recipient Inverse Simpson Index values predicted broader posttransplant TCR diversity.

Noted time point: recipient sample about 28 days before transplant, after cytoreduction. Specimen: peripheral blood mononuclear cells, collected before stem cell transplant. This clonotype originated in a woman in her forties or fifties with acute myeloid leukemia. Some clones in this sample may be carry-over from other donors' samples.

The CDR3 sequence is CASSSRQGQTDTQYF. The DNA of the CDR3 is TGCGCCAGCAGCTCCCGGCAGGGGCAAACAGATACGCAGTATTTT. The gene calls are TRBV5-1 and TRBJ2-3, with a possible D match to TRBD1 (6 bases). Germline CDR1 is SGHRS and CDR2 is YFSETQ. Trimming cost V 3 bases and J 3 bases, with 14 bases left between them. This CDR3 is 15 amino acids long.